Shown below are 27 T cell receptor beta chains from a single sample sequenced in a study of shared clonotypes between healthy human individuals. Profiled with immunoSEQ multiplex PCR; TCRdb holds only in-frame clones, not every one. This sample has millions of clones, with 90% to 95% found just once. The sequencing sample was made of naive CD4+ T cells from PBMCs. Subset here: CD45RA+ positively selected. These receptor sequences come from a young man in good health. Some clones in this sample may be carry-over from other donors' samples.

The V and J genes are TRBV11-2 and TRBJ2-3, with TRBD2 matching 13 bases. V shed 3 bases, J shed 1 base, and the junction held 1 base outside the gene matches. Germline values: CDR1 SGHAT, CDR2 FQNNGV. The length of the CDR3 is 16 residues. CDR3: CASSFGLAGGTDTQYF. The CDR3 DNA sequence: TGTGCCAGCAGCTTCGGACTAGCGGGGGGCACAGATACGCAGTATTTT.

The rearrangement joins TRBV7-2 to TRBJ2-7; D ambiguous. The germline CDR1 and CDR2 sequences are SGHTA and FQGNSA. There are 14 residues in the CDR3. V was pared by 2 bases and J by 3 bases, with 11 bases between. CDR3 in amino acids: CASSLYILGYEQYF. The CDR3 region has the DNA TGTGCCAGCAGCTTATATATTTTAGGCTACGAGCAGTACTTC.

The V call is TRBV28, the J call TRBJ2-1, with D uncertain. This CDR3 is built from 13 residues. The V end lost 7 bases, the J end lost 10 bases, and 17 bases lay between the germline ends. Germline CDR1 and CDR2: MDHEN and SYDVKM. Here the CDR3 DNA reads TGTGCCAGCACGGGCCGAGGTGGGCGGGAGCAGTTCTTC. This encodes CASTGRGGREQFF.

For this clone: In the same sample, other DNA sequences code for this CDR3. The chain carries TRBV5-4 and TRBJ2-1, with 11 bases identical to TRBD2. In germline, CDR1 is SGHNT, CDR2 YYREEE (reference sequence). CDR3 length: 15 residues. After removal of 0 bases from V and 7 bases from J, the junction contained 3 bases not matched to a gene. The CDR3 coding sequence is TGTGCCAGCAGCTTGGGACTAGCGGGACTGAATGAGCAGTTCTTC. Its protein product is CASSLGLAGLNEQFF.

V usage is TRBV5-4 and J usage is TRBJ2-1, with 9 bases lining up with TRBD2. Trimming took 2 bases from V and 2 from J; bases not matched to a gene: 2. The CDR3 contains 15 residues. Germline V gene sequence: CDR1 SGHNT, CDR2 YYREEE (reference sequence). The CDR3 DNA sequence: TGTGCCAGCAGCTTTTCTAGCGGGGCCTACAATGAGCAGTTCTTC. The encoded protein is CASSFSSGAYNEQFF.

This clone was picked up one time. The same CDR3 also results from other DNA sequences found in this sample. This sequence joins TRBV28 and TRBJ2-5; D remains ambiguous. Germline V CDR1 and CDR2: MDHEN, SYDVKM. The CDR3 loop spans 11 amino acids. Trimming cost V 2 bases and J 11 bases, with 9 bases left between them. CDR3 bases: TGTGCCAGCAGTTTAACGGGTGAGCAGTACTTC. As protein: CASSLTGEQYF.

The CDR3 reads CASSLLNGVRTEAFF. The CDR3 coding sequence is TGTGCCAGCAGCTTGCTAAACGGGGTTCGAACTGAAGCTTTCTTT. The chain recombines TRBV7-2 with TRBJ1-1, with D unresolved. CDR1 and CDR2 from the germline V gene are SGHTA and FQGNSA. The CDR3 length is 15 residues. Deletions cut 3 bases from V and 5 bases from J, with 16 bases between.

In its sample, this clone was seen once. This chain links TRBV27 with TRBJ1-4; D unclear. CDR3 length: 15 residues. V was trimmed by 10 bases and J by 0 bases, leaving 15 bases between them. Per the germline V gene, CDR1 is MNHEY and CDR2 is SMNVEV (reference sequence). The CDR3, as DNA: TGTGCCACATCTAGAAAATATGCAACTAATGAAAAACTGTTTTTT. Protein: CATSRKYATNEKLFF.

The sample holds one count of this clone. The chain joins TRBV5-5 to TRBJ2-2; D gene ambiguous. V dropped 0 bases and J dropped 4 bases, with 7 bases sitting between them. CDR1 SGHKS and CDR2 YYEKEE come from the germline V gene (reference sequence). The CDR3 has 14 residues. The CDR3 region is CASSLVILTGELFF. The CDR3 coding sequence is TGTGCCAGCAGCTTGGTGATTCTCACCGGGGAGCTGTTTTTT. The full variable domain, its missing parts supplied by reference TRBV5-5 and TRBJ2-2, is DAGVTQSPTHLIKTRGQQVTLRCSPISGHKSVSWYQQVLGQGPQFIFQYYEKEERGRGNFPDRFSARQFPNYSSELNVNALLLGDSALYLCASSLVILTGELFFGEGSRLTVL.

Worth noting for this clone: This same CDR3 is encoded by further DNA sequences in the sample. The CDR3 coding sequence is TGTGCCAGCAGTTCCCGAGGCGGCTACACCTTC. Its protein product is CASSSRGGYTF. The rearrangement uses TRBV6-5 and TRBJ1-2; D is ambiguous. Germline CDR1 MNHEY, CDR2 SVGAGI. Trimming cost V 4 bases and J 8 bases, with 8 bases left between them. The length of the CDR3 is 11 residues.

The J gene is TRBJ2-2, the V gene TRBV6-4; 9 nucleotides agree with TRBD1. Per the germline V gene, CDR1 is MRHNA and CDR2 is SNTAGT. The CDR3 length is 15 residues. The V segment lost 3 bases and the J segment 2 bases; nucleotides outside the gene matches: 1. CDR3 region: CASSETGGNTGELFF. The CDR3 DNA sequence: TGTGCCAGCAGTGAAACAGGGGGCAACACCGGGGAGCTGTTTTTT.

This clone was seen a single time. The rearrangement joins TRBV5-1 to TRBJ2-1; 10 positions agree with TRBD2. Trimming removed 4 bases from V and 4 bases from J; junction bases left unmatched: 8. This CDR3 has 16 amino acids. The germline V gene has CDR1 SGHRS and CDR2 YFSETQ. CDR3 bases: TGCGCCAGCAGCCCCAATAGCGGGAGGACATACAATGAGCAGTTCTTC. Its translation is CASSPNSGRTYNEQFF.

In its sample, this clone was seen once. Here the CDR3 DNA reads TGTGCCAGCAGTATATTGGGACGGGTGAACACTGAAGCTTTCTTT. Its protein is CASSILGRVNTEAFF. The genes are TRBV28 and TRBJ1-1; D might be TRBD1 (5 bases). V gave up 5 bases and J gave up 0 bases, with 13 bases separating them. Germline CDR1 is MDHEN and CDR2 is SYDVKM. This CDR3 has 15 residues.

Remarks on this clone: Other DNA sequences in this specimen translate into the identical CDR3. This rearrangement joins TRBV5-1 to TRBJ2-3, with 9 bases that match TRBD2. The germline V gene encodes CDR1 SGHRS and CDR2 YFSETQ. With V trimmed by 4 bases and J by 1 base, 4 bases remained unmatched. CDR3 length: 15 amino acids. The CDR3 nucleotides are TGCGCCAGCAGCCTTAGCGGGAGTGGCACAGATACGCAGTATTTT. Encoded protein: CASSLSGSGTDTQYF.

This clone was seen a few times. The chain links TRBV10-2 to TRBJ2-4; the D gene is possibly TRBD2 (7 bases). Trimming pared 4 bases from V and 9 bases from J, leaving 19 bases between. CDR1 is WSHSY and CDR2 is SAAADI in the germline V gene. The CDR3 has 15 residues. CDR3 sequence: CASSGSGGRGGIQYF. In nucleotides, the CDR3 is TGCGCCAGCAGTGGGTCGGGGGGCCGAGGTGGCATTCAGTACTTC.

CDR3 coding DNA: TGTGCCAGCGGGGACGGTGCTTCTGGGGCCAACGTCCTGACTTTC. This gives the protein CASGDGASGANVLTF. The V and J genes are TRBV2 and TRBJ2-6; D tentatively fits TRBD1 or TRBD2 (5 bases each). CDR1 and CDR2 from the germline V gene are SNHLY and FYNNEI. CDR3 length: 15 residues. The ends were cut back, 8 bases at V and 1 base at J, with 12 bases in the middle.

V gene TRBV4-1 combines with J gene TRBJ2-1, with 10 bases matching TRBD2. Germline V gene lookup returns CDR1 MGHRA and CDR2 YSYEKL. V dropped 1 base and J dropped 5; count of bases not matched to a gene: 5. The CDR3 is made up of 16 amino acids. The CDR3 spells CASSQGVLAGDNEQFF. CDR3 coding DNA: TGCGCCAGCAGCCAAGGTGTCCTAGCGGGAGACAATGAGCAGTTCTTC.

The chain carries TRBV28 and TRBJ2-5; 12 bases agree with TRBD1. The V segment lost 6 bases and the J segment 2 bases; nucleotides outside the gene matches: 10. Per germline, CDR1 MDHEN and CDR2 SYDVKM. The CDR3 totals 17 residues. DNA of the CDR3: TGTGCCAGCAGACCGAAATGGGACAGGGGGCGGCAAGAGACCCAGTACTTC. This sequence encodes CASRPKWDRGRQETQYF.

V usage is TRBV5-1 and J usage is TRBJ2-6; possibly TRBD1 for D (6 bases). CDR3 length: 16 amino acids. Trimming left V 4 bases short and J 1 base short, with 12 bases between. Germline V CDR1 and CDR2: SGHRS, YFSETQ. The CDR3 loop reads CASSAVQGSGANVLTF. CDR3 in DNA: TGCGCCAGCAGCGCCGTCCAGGGGTCTGGGGCCAACGTCCTGACTTTC.

This clone was counted only a few times. V gene TRBV6-7 combines with J gene TRBJ2-2; TRBD2 might be the D (6 bases). TRBV6-7 is noted as an ORF with a role that remains uncertain. This CDR3 comprises 15 residues. Trimming took off 5 bases at V and 1 base at J, with 11 bases between the two ends. The CDR3 loop is CASSPSGWNTGELFF. The CDR3 nucleotides are TGTGCCAGCAGTCCCAGCGGGTGGAACACCGGGGAGCTGTTTTTT.

The chain joins TRBV2 to TRBJ2-7; 9 positions match TRBD2. V lost 6 bases and J lost 1; bases outside the gene matches: 19. CDR1 SNHLY and CDR2 FYNNEI come from the germline V gene. The CDR3 consists of 19 residues. The CDR3 nucleotides read TGTGCCAGCAGGGCTCCCCCGGGTAGCGGGAGAACGAGGTCCTACGAGCAGTACTTC. Protein product: CASRAPPGSGRTRSYEQYF. The whole variable domain, remainder taken from reference TRBV2 and TRBJ2-7, is EPEVTQTPSHQVTQMGQEVILRCVPISNHLYFYWYRQILGQKVEFLVSFYNNEISEKSEIFDDQFSVERPDGSNFTLKIRSTKLEDSAMYFCASRAPPGSGRTRSYEQYFGPGTRLTVT.

V gene TRBV30 combines with J gene TRBJ1-3; D remains unclear. Between the trimmed V and J ends, which lost 4 bases and 0 bases, there was a span of 10 bases. CDR3 length: 14 residues. Germline assignment: CDR1 GTSNPN and CDR2 SVGIG (reference sequence). The CDR3 is CAWIPGLSGNTIYF. The CDR3 DNA follows: TGTGCCTGGATACCGGGTCTCTCTGGAAACACCATATATTTT. The whole variable domain, remainder taken from reference TRBV30 and TRBJ1-3, is SQTIHQWPATLVQPVGSPLSLECTVEGTSNPNLYWYRQAAGRGLQLLFYSVGIGQISSEVPQNLSASRPQDRQFILSSKKLLLSDSGFYLCAWIPGLSGNTIYFGEGSWLTVV.

Here the CDR3 DNA reads TGCAGTGCTACGCCGGGAAATGAGCAGTACTTC. Its protein product is CSATPGNEQYF. The chain combines TRBV20-1 with TRBJ2-5; the D gene is possibly TRBD2 (5 bases). In germline, CDR1 is DFQATT, CDR2 SNEGSKA (reference sequence). V dropped 4 bases and J dropped 11 bases, with 14 bases sitting between them. This CDR3 has 11 residues.

This rearrangement joins TRBV7-9 to TRBJ2-7; possibly TRBD2 for D (7 bases). V was cut by 0 bases and J by 3 bases, with 12 bases left in between. Germline CDR1 is SEHNR and CDR2 is FQNEAQ (reference sequence). The CDR3 has 15 amino acids. The CDR3 DNA sequence: TGTGCCAGCAGCTTAGCCTCGGGGGGCGTCTACGAGCAGTACTTC. Translated: CASSLASGGVYEQYF.

The J gene is TRBJ1-2, the V gene TRBV19; 9 bases match TRBD1. This CDR3 comprises 13 residues. CDR1 LNHDA and CDR2 SQIVND come from the germline V gene (reference sequence). The trim removed 5 bases at V and 7 bases at J, leaving 5 bases unmatched. The CDR3 reads CASSEGQGRGYTF. Here the CDR3 DNA reads TGTGCCAGTAGTGAGGGACAGGGTCGTGGCTACACCTTC.

The chain links TRBV7-8 to TRBJ2-7; 8 nucleotides line up with TRBD2. This CDR3 comprises 12 residues. Germline loops: CDR1 SGHVS, CDR2 FQNEAQ. The J segment lost 11 bases and the V segment lost 0 bases, leaving 3 bases of the junction unmatched. The CDR3 protein is CASSLAPGLEYF. CDR3 DNA sequence: TGTGCCAGCAGCTTAGCTCCGGGACTAGAGTACTTC.

V is TRBV30 and J is TRBJ2-6; D is undetermined. Germline V gives CDR1 GTSNPN, CDR2 SVGIG (reference sequence). The CDR3 spans 16 residues. The chain's CDR3 is CARSLPPPSGANVLTF. The CDR3 coding sequence is TGTGCACGGTCTTTGCCCCCACCCTCTGGGGCCAACGTCCTGACTTTC. Looking up the rest from reference TRBV30 and TRBJ2-6 gives the full variable domain: SQTIHQWPATLVQPVGSPLSLECTVEGTSNPNLYWYRQAAGRGLQLLFYSVGIGQISSEVPQNLSASRPQDRQFILSSKKLLLSDSGFYLCARSLPPPSGANVLTFGAGSRLTVL.